These 16 T cell receptor beta chains were all obtained from the same sample, sequenced in a study of shared clonotypes between healthy human individuals. CD45RO-negative, CCR7-selected cells formed the naive CD8 fraction, which excluded terminally differentiated effector memory CD45RA+ cells. Sequenced by immunoSEQ multiplex PCR; TCRdb stores in-frame clones only, minus some. The sample includes more than 500,000 clones, around 96% seen only once; the top ten take approximately 0.11%. Material: naive CD8+ T cells sorted from blood. Receptor source: a young woman in good health.

The chain links TRBV4-2 to TRBJ2-7; 8 nucleotides align to TRBD1. After removal of 6 bases from V and 2 bases from J, the junction contained 18 bases not matched to a gene. This CDR3 region has 18 residues. The V gene's germline CDR1 is LGHNA and CDR2 YNFKEQ. CDR3 amino acids: CASSPRQGKTGKPYEQYF. CDR3 DNA: TGTGCCAGCAGTCCCCGACAGGGGAAAACGGGGAAGCCCTACGAGCAGTACTTC.

This chain connects TRBV28 to TRBJ2-7; D unresolved. Trimming shortened V by 7 bases and J by 2 bases, and 15 bases separated the two germline ends. Per the germline V gene, CDR1 is MDHEN and CDR2 is SYDVKM. This CDR3 is built from 14 residues. The CDR3 loop reads CASIPGSEAYEQYF. The CDR3 DNA follows: TGTGCCAGCATCCCGGGCTCCGAGGCCTACGAGCAGTACTTC.

In nucleotides, the CDR3 is TGCGCCAGCAGTCCCATGGGGGCGTCGGGAAACACCATATATTTT. Its protein product is CASSPMGASGNTIYF. This chain connects TRBV23-1 to TRBJ1-3; maybe TRBD1 (6 bases). TRBV23-1 has ORF status, its function being uncertain. Trimming took off 4 bases at V and 4 bases at J, with 14 bases between the two ends. The CDR3 contains 15 residues.

This clone was observed once. This chain joins TRBV7-9 and TRBJ1-5; 7 nucleotides match TRBD1. The CDR3 consists of 13 residues. V was pared by 5 bases and J by 4 bases, with 2 bases of the junction left unmatched. Germline CDR1 SEHNR, CDR2 FQNEAQ (reference sequence). CDR3 nucleotide sequence: TGTGCCAGCAGCACGGGACAGAATCAGCCCCAGCATTTT. Its protein is CASSTGQNQPQHF.

The chain has TRBV5-4 and TRBJ2-1, with 9 bases lining up with TRBD1. The CDR3 loop spans 15 amino acids. From germline, CDR1 is SGHNT and CDR2 YYREEE (reference sequence). Germline trimming cut 10 bases from V and 2 bases from J; bases unmatched to any gene: 10. In DNA form, the CDR3 reads TGTGCCGCAGCGGGACAGGGTAGCACCTACAATGAGCAGTTCTTC. Residues: CAAAGQGSTYNEQFF.

The J gene is TRBJ2-7, the V gene TRBV27; TRBD2 might be the D (6 bases). Deletions cut 0 bases from V and 11 bases from J, with 14 bases between. Germline assignment: CDR1 MNHEY and CDR2 SMNVEV (reference sequence). The CDR3 runs to 13 residues. The CDR3 region is CASSLSISASEYF. The CDR3 DNA sequence: TGTGCCAGCAGTTTATCGATATCGGCTAGCGAGTACTTC.

This clone was seen only once. The chain's CDR3 is CASSSPSRSRNYGYTF. CDR3 nucleotide sequence: TGTGCCAGCAGCTCACCCAGCAGGAGCAGGAACTATGGCTACACCTTC. The rearrangement links TRBV7-8 to TRBJ1-2; D unresolved. The V end was cut by 4 bases, the J end by 2 bases, with 17 bases between. From germline, CDR1 is SGHVS and CDR2 FQNEAQ. The CDR3 length is 16 residues.

Turning to this clone: The same CDR3 can be traced to other DNA sequences in this sample. This chain uses TRBV29-1 with TRBJ2-7; D remains unclear. The germline gives CDR1 SQVTM, CDR2 ANQGSEA. V dropped 3 bases and J dropped 2 bases, with 8 bases sitting between them. The CDR3 runs to 12 residues. CDR3 nucleotides: TGCAGCGTTGAGGGTCGGGCCTACGAGCAGTACTTC. This gives the protein CSVEGRAYEQYF.

The chain uses TRBV7-2 and TRBJ2-1; D is perhaps TRBD1 or TRBD2 (5 bases each). Trimming removed 1 base at V and 0 bases at J, with 13 bases between. Per germline, CDR1 SGHTA and CDR2 FQGNSA. This CDR3 has 17 residues. The CDR3 DNA sequence: TGTGCCAGCAGCTTAGGGGGGTACGGTAGCTCCTACAATGAGCAGTTCTTC. Residues: CASSLGGYGSSYNEQFF. Looking up the rest from reference TRBV7-2 and TRBJ2-1 gives the full variable domain: GAGVSQSPSNKVTEKGKDVELRCDPISGHTALYWYRQSLGQGLEFLIYFQGNSAPDKSGLPSDRFSAERTGGSVSTLTIQRTQQEDSAVYLCASSLGGYGSSYNEQFFGPGTRLTVL.

This clone was detected once. The chain employs TRBV6-9 and TRBJ1-5, with no clear D. V was clipped by 3 bases and J by 4 bases, with 7 bases between them. Germline loops: CDR1 MNHGY, CDR2 SVAAGI. The CDR3 extends over 13 amino acids. The CDR3 DNA follows: TGTGCCAGCAGTTACGGTGGGAATCAGCCCCAGCATTTT. The encoded protein is CASSYGGNQPQHF.

The V and J genes are TRBV7-9 and TRBJ2-7; D unresolved. The CDR3 covers 16 residues. Germline CDR1 SEHNR, CDR2 FQNEAQ (reference sequence). Trimming removed 5 bases at V and 6 bases at J, with 23 bases between. Here the CDR3 reads CASSPKLAEPFGEQYF. The CDR3 DNA is TGTGCCAGCAGCCCCAAGCTCGCAGAGCCTTTTGGCGAGCAGTACTTC. Variable domain in full (rest from reference TRBV7-9 and TRBJ2-7): DTGVSQNPRHKITKRGQNVTFRCDPISEHNRLYWYRQTLGQGPEFLTYFQNEAQLEKSRLLSDRFSAERPKGSFSTLEIQRTEQGDSAMYLCASSPKLAEPFGEQYFGPGTRLTVT.

V usage is TRBV28 and J usage is TRBJ2-7, with D hard to call. Germline assignment: CDR1 MDHEN and CDR2 SYDVKM. CDR3 length: 13 amino acids. V was trimmed by 3 bases and J by 3 bases, leaving 9 bases between them. The CDR3 coding sequence is TGTGCCAGCAGTTTTGGGCGCAACTACGAGCAGTACTTC. Translation: CASSFGRNYEQYF.

The chain couples TRBV11-1 to TRBJ2-7; TRBD1 matches 8 bases. The CDR3 length is 17 residues. In germline, CDR1 is SGHAT, CDR2 FQDESV (reference sequence). The trim removed 1 base at V and 6 bases at J, leaving 14 bases unmatched. The CDR3, as DNA: TGTGCCAGCAGCTTAGTGGAATCAGGGGGCGTCACCATCGAGCAGTACTTC. It specifies CASSLVESGGVTIEQYF.

The chain links TRBV11-3 to TRBJ1-1; maybe TRBD1 (6 bases). V was cut by 3 bases and J by 4 bases, with 9 bases left in between. The CDR3 sequence is 13 residues long. Germline loops: CDR1 SGHNT, CDR2 YENEEA. The CDR3 DNA follows: TGTGCCAGCAGCTTGTACAGGGCCACTGAAGCTTTCTTT. Translated: CASSLYRATEAFF.

The rearrangement links TRBV7-8 to TRBJ2-7; TRBD1 agrees at 7 bases. V gave up 5 bases and J gave up 1 base; unmatched junction bases: 11. The CDR3 covers 16 residues. Germline V gene data show CDR1 as SGHVS and CDR2 as FQNEAQ. As DNA, the CDR3 is TGTGCCAGCAGCCCCATCCGAGACAGGGCGTCCTACGAGCAGTACTTC. This codes for CASSPIRDRASYEQYF.

This chain joins TRBV28 and TRBJ2-2, with 8 bases matching TRBD2. V gave up 10 bases and J gave up 5 bases; unmatched junction bases: 12. CDR3 length: 15 residues. Germline V gene lookup returns CDR1 MDHEN and CDR2 SYDVKM. The CDR3 loop reads CATGGGPFVTGELFF. CDR3 nucleotides: TGTGCCACCGGGGGGGGCCCGTTCGTTACCGGGGAGCTGTTTTTT. Filled out from reference TRBV28 and TRBJ2-2, the complete variable domain reads DVKVTQSSRYLVKRTGEKVFLECVQDMDHENMFWYRQDPGLGLRLIYFSYDVKMKEKGDIPEGYSVSREKKERFSLILESASTNQTSMYLCATGGGPFVTGELFFGEGSRLTVL.